This T cell receptor beta chain was sequenced for a study of cytomegalovirus exposure and HLA in healthy donors. V lost 3 bases to trimming and J lost 9 bases; unmatched junction nucleotides: 6. From germline, CDR1 is SGHTA and CDR2 FQGTGA. The CDR3 is 15 residues long. Generated by immunoSEQ multiplex PCR, the TCRdb table keeps only in-frame clones and is missing some. The repertoire holds 78,000 or so clones, with 90% to 97% as singletons. The V gene is TRBV7-3, the J gene TRBJ2-1, with TRBD2 identical over 12 bases. This clonotype was obtained from a man aged 18-30 years in good health and CMV-seropositive. The sample taken for sequencing was PBMCs. CDR3: CASSFRLAGVSEQFF. The CDR3, as DNA: TGTGCCAGCAGCTTTCGACTAGCGGGAGTTAGTGAGCAGTTCTTC. Full variable domain (remainder filled in from reference TRBV7-3 and TRBJ2-1): GAGVSQTPSNKVTEKGKYVELRCDPISGHTALYWYRQSLGQGPEFLIYFQGTGAADDSGLPNDRFFAVRPEGSVSTLKIQRTERGDSAVYLCASSFRLAGVSEQFFGPGTRLTVL.